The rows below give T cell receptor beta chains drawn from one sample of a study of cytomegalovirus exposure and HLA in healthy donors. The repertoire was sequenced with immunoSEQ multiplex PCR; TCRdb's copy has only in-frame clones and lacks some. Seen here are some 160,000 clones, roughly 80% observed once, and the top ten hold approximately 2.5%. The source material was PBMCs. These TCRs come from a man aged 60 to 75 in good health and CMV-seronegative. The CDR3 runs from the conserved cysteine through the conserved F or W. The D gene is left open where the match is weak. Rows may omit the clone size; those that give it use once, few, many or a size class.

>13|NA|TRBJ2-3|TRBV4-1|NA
CASSQSTIDTQYF
TGCGCCAGCAGCCAATCGACTATAGATACGCAGTATTTT
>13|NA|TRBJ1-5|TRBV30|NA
CAFEPGVGQPQHF
TGTGCCTTTGAACCAGGGGTCGGTCAGCCCCAGCATTTT
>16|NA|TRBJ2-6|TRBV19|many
CASSMSFGSGANVLTF
TGTGCCAGTAGTATGTCATTCGGCTCTGGGGCCAACGTCCTGACTTTC
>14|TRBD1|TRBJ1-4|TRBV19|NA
CASSQGATNEKLFF
TGTGCCAGTAGCCAGGGGGCAACTAATGAAAAACTGTTTTTT
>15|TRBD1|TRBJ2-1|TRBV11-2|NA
CASSLSGQDYNEQFF
TGTGCCAGCAGCTTATCGGGACAGGACTACAATGAGCAGTTCTTC
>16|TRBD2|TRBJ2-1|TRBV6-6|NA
CASSRPGTSGYNEQFF
TGTGCCAGCAGCCGTCCCGGGACTAGCGGATACAATGAGCAGTTCTTC
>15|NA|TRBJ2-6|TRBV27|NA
CASSLTTSGANVLTF
TGTGCCAGCAGTCTTACGACATCTGGGGCCAACGTCCTGACTTTC
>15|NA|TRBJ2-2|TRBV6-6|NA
CASRAGRTNTGELFF
TGTGCCAGCAGAGCAGGGCGAACGAACACCGGGGAGCTGTTTTTT
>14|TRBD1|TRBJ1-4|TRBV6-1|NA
CASSDRQGNEKLFF
TGTGCCAGCAGTGATAGACAGGGAAATGAAAAACTGTTTTTT
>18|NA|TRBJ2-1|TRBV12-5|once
CASGLVPGLAPSYNEQFF
TGTGCTAGTGGTTTGGTACCCGGCCTAGCGCCGTCCTACAATGAGCAGTTCTTC
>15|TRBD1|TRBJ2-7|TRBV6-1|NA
CASSQGQGAFHEQYF
TGTGCCAGCAGCCAAGGACAGGGGGCATTCCACGAGCAGTACTTC
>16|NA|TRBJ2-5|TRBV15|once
CATSKKDRPSPETQYF
TGTGCCACCAGCAAAAAAGACAGGCCCTCACCGGAGACCCAGTACTTC
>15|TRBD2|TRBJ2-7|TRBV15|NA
CATSRLSGRAGEQYF
TGTGCCACCAGCAGACTTAGCGGGAGGGCAGGCGAGCAGTACTTC